The clone carrying this TCR beta chain has just a few counts. Its antigen is still unknown. Template material for amplifying TCR beta CDR3 regions consisted of RNA transcripts. First-round RT-PCR targeting the TCR CDR3 was performed with the HTBI primer set. Via MiXCR, TCRdb re-called the multiplex PCR reads, giving one row per CDR3 protein. The sample yields roughly 800,000 distinct CDR3 sequences, 35% to 45% seen once. The PBMCs were sourced from fresh peripheral blood (approximately 9 ml). The data are from a study of T cells in Graves' hyperthyroidism and ophthalmopathy. Study results and caveats: Also found in blood were most expanded thyroid clonotypes above 0.001. Patients with ophthalmopathy were separated from those with stable hyperthyroidism by a 13 V-J model.

Per the germline V gene, CDR1 is SNHLY and CDR2 is FYNNEI. V lost 3 bases and J 3 bases, leaving 9 bases between the germline ends. This CDR3 is built from 14 residues. This TCR came from a young man with Graves' hyperthyroidism. Sequencing input: blood. The V call is TRBV2, the J call TRBJ1-5; no firm D call. The CDR3 here is CASSEWWDNQPQHF. The CDR3 nucleotides are TGTGCCAGCAGTGAGTGGTGGGACAATCAGCCCCAGCATTTT.